This entry lists 19 T cell receptor beta chains sequenced from one sample in a study of T-cell reconstitution after alpha-beta-depleted transplantation in children (dated by TCRdb to 2016 to 2017). Explained via the paper, the treatment or condition label denotes: allogeneic hematopoietic cell transplantation with graft depleted of TCRalphabeta T cells and CD19 B cells. Library preparation employed PCR. The instrument given in TCRdb is Illumina HiSeq 2500. TCR libraries were prepared with molecular barcoding, using unique molecular identifiers to normalize TCRbeta repertoire quantification. TCRdb reran the public reads through fastp at Q25 and MiXCR, keeping productive beta chains. Rows matching on CDR3 protein sequence are summarized as one entry with the most common DNA and genes. Within this sample are 200,000 to 250,000 distinct CDR3 sequences, with over 20% of them counted one time only. About 2.8% of the sample is taken by the ten largest.

Material: PBMCs, obtained before TCRalphabeta/CD19-depleted stem cell transplant. The receptors come from a girl aged 2-10 years with Fanconi anemia, due to receive a stem cell transplant.

This clonotype has only a few counts. This rearrangement joins TRBV2 to TRBJ2-5, with a weak D call TRBD2 (6 bases). The CDR3 loop spans 12 amino acids. Germline CDR1 SNHLY, CDR2 FYNNEI. V lost 4 bases to trimming and J lost 10 bases, with 13 bases between them. The CDR3 region has the DNA TGTGCCAGCAGTGGTCATGGGGGGATCCAGTACTTC. It translates to CASSGHGGIQYF.

This clonotype was seen many times. A junction boundary mismatches the germline segment, possibly from a read error. The chain is built from TRBV5-5 and TRBJ2-3; 13 bases align to TRBD2. The CDR3 runs 16 residues. CDR1 is SGHKS and CDR2 is YYEKEE in the germline V gene (reference sequence). The CDR3 DNA reads TGTGTCAGCAGCCTCCGGACTAGCGGGAGTTTTGATACGCAGTATTTT. It translates to CVSSLRTSGSFDTQYF.

The chain links TRBV7-9 to TRBJ2-3, with 10 bases aligning to TRBD2. Unmatched junction bases numbered 5, after V lost 5 bases and J lost 6 bases. This CDR3 region has 14 residues. Germline loops: CDR1 SEHNR, CDR2 FQNEAQ (reference sequence). CDR3 residues: CASSPLAGADTQYF. The CDR3 DNA follows: TGTGCCAGCAGCCCTCTAGCGGGAGCGGATACGCAGTATTTT.

The CDR3 region has the DNA TGTGCCATCAGGCCGGACAGGGGCACCCTCGAGCAGTACTTC. This sequence encodes CAIRPDRGTLEQYF. This chain uses TRBV10-3 with TRBJ2-7; 9 bases line up with TRBD1. Germline trimming cut 6 bases from V and 6 bases from J; bases unmatched to any gene: 9. The CDR3 runs 14 residues. From germline, CDR1 is ENHRY and CDR2 SYGVKD.

J is TRBJ1-4 and V is TRBV15, with D unresolved. The CDR3 is 16 residues long. The germline CDR1 and CDR2 sequences are LNHNV and YYDKDF (reference sequence). Deletions cut 0 bases from V and 5 bases from J, with 13 bases between. For the CDR3, the DNA is TGTGCCACCAGCAGAGAGAGCTCCGAAGAGAATGAAAAACTGTTTTTT. Its translation is CATSRESSEENEKLFF.

V usage is TRBV5-1 and J usage is TRBJ2-7; 13 bases agree with TRBD2. J was trimmed by 6 bases and V by 5 bases; bases with no gene match: 11. Looked up from germline, CDR1 is SGHRS and CDR2 is YFSETQ. The CDR3 consists of 16 residues. CDR3 in amino acids: CASSFLGLAGDREQYF. The CDR3 DNA follows: TGCGCCAGCAGTTTTCTTGGACTAGCGGGAGACCGCGAGCAGTACTTC. The variable domain in full, completed from reference TRBV5-1 and TRBJ2-7, reads KAGVTQTPRYLIKTRGQQVTLSCSPISGHRSVSWYQQTPGQGLQFLFEYFSETQRNKGNFPGRFSGRQFSNSRSEMNVSTLELGDSALYLCASSFLGLAGDREQYFGPGTRLTVT.

This clonotype was picked up a small number of times. V usage is TRBV6-2 or TRBV6-3 and J usage is TRBJ2-7; D is ambiguous. Germline V gene sequence: CDR1 MNHEY, CDR2 SVGEGT. V was trimmed by 4 bases and J by 7 bases, leaving 11 bases between them. The CDR3 covers 12 residues. DNA of the CDR3: TGTGCCAGCAGTTTCTCGGGTGGGGAGCAGTACTTC. Protein: CASSFSGGEQYF.

This sequence joins TRBV2 and TRBJ2-3; 7 nucleotides agree with TRBD1. Losses at the gene ends were 6 bases for V and 6 bases for J; bases not matched to a gene: 6. The CDR3 length is 13 residues. Germline V gives CDR1 SNHLY, CDR2 FYNNEI. In DNA form, the CDR3 reads TGTGCCAGCAGACTGACAGGGTTGGATACGCAGTATTTT. As protein: CASRLTGLDTQYF. Looking up the rest from reference TRBV2 and TRBJ2-3 gives the full variable domain: EPEVTQTPSHQVTQMGQEVILRCVPISNHLYFYWYRQILGQKVEFLVSFYNNEISEKSEIFDDQFSVERPDGSNFTLKIRSTKLEDSAMYFCASRLTGLDTQYFGPGTRLTVL.

In this sample, this clonotype turned up many times. The chain recombines TRBV20-1 with TRBJ2-1; possible D gene TRBD2, 6 bases. The CDR3 extends over 16 amino acids. In germline, CDR1 is DFQATT, CDR2 SNEGSKA (reference sequence). Between the trimmed V and J ends, which lost 2 bases and 5 bases, there was a span of 19 bases. The CDR3 spells CSARPLRRGSNNEQFF. The CDR3 nucleotides are TGCAGTGCTAGACCTTTGAGACGGGGGAGCAACAATGAGCAGTTCTTC.

Ten or more counts support this clonotype. This chain uses TRBV12-3 or TRBV12-4 with TRBJ2-7; D is perhaps TRBD1 (6 bases). Between the trimmed V and J ends, which lost 4 bases and 4 bases, there was a span of 14 bases. This CDR3 comprises 14 residues. The CDR3 DNA sequence: TGTGCCAGCAGTTCAACAGGGAAGGGTTACGAGCAGTACTTC. Protein product: CASSSTGKGYEQYF.

This chain connects TRBV13 to TRBJ1-1; 10 nucleotides align to TRBD1. The V and J ends lost 4 bases and 1 base, in that order; junction bases with no gene match: 6. The CDR3 sequence is 16 residues long. CDR1 PRHDT and CDR2 FYEKMQ come from the germline V gene (reference sequence). The CDR3 bases are TGTGCCAGCAGCTCGACAGGGGGCCTGGCGAACACTGAAGCTTTCTTT. Translation: CASSSTGGLANTEAFF.

The chain carries TRBV15 and TRBJ2-4; D unresolved. This CDR3 comprises 13 residues. V lost 5 bases and J lost 7, with 12 bases in between. Per the germline V gene, CDR1 is LNHNV and CDR2 is YYDKDF (reference sequence). This CDR3 reads CATSPRFGNIQYF. The CDR3 DNA reads as TGTGCCACCAGCCCACGGTTCGGCAACATTCAGTACTTC.

The chain has TRBV28 and TRBJ2-3; 11 bases agree with TRBD2. The ends lost 3 bases at V and 0 bases at J; junction bases unmatched: 8. The CDR3 has 18 amino acids. In germline, CDR1 is MDHEN, CDR2 SYDVKM. The CDR3 DNA reads TGTGCCAGCAGTTTCGGCCTAGCGGGGGGTACTAGCACAGATACGCAGTATTTT. The encoded protein is CASSFGLAGGTSTDTQYF.

The sample holds many counts of this clonotype. The V call is TRBV28, the J call TRBJ2-5; D tentatively reads TRBD1 or TRBD2 (5 bases each). V shed 2 bases and J shed 0 bases, with 16 bases lying between them. The CDR3 totals 17 residues. Germline-derived CDR1 and CDR2 are MDHEN and SYDVKM. The DNA of the CDR3 is TGTGCCAGCAGTTTACGAGCCGGGACGGCATACCAAGAGACCCAGTACTTC. Its translation is CASSLRAGTAYQETQYF.

V and J are TRBV20-1 and TRBJ2-3; no reliable D call. The V end lost 6 bases, the J end lost 6 bases, and 16 bases lay between the germline ends. Germline-derived CDR1 and CDR2 are DFQATT and SNEGSKA (reference sequence). The CDR3 runs 13 residues. The CDR3 DNA follows: TGCAGTGCCAGACTCCCTAGTCGGGATACGCAGTATTTT. Amino acid sequence: CSARLPSRDTQYF.

This rearrangement joins TRBV29-1 to TRBJ2-6, with 7 bases matching TRBD1. Trimming removed 7 bases from V and 0 bases from J; junction bases left unmatched: 9. The CDR3 totals 16 residues. Germline V lookup: CDR1 SQVTM, CDR2 ANQGSEA. The CDR3 DNA reads as TGCAGCGCACCCGGGACAGACCACTCTGGGGCCAACGTCCTGACTTTC. As protein: CSAPGTDHSGANVLTF.

This clonotype was counted at least ten times. The J gene is TRBJ2-3, the V gene TRBV6-6; no reliable D call. Trimming left V 7 bases short and J 0 bases short, with 17 bases between. The CDR3 covers 16 residues. Germline CDR1 is MNHNY and CDR2 is SVGAGI (reference sequence). CDR3 bases: TGTGCCAGCAATTTAGAAGGGTACCCTAGCACAGATACGCAGTATTTT. Translation gives CASNLEGYPSTDTQYF.

The rearrangement links TRBV30 to TRBJ1-1; D is undetermined. The germline CDR1 and CDR2 sequences are GTSNPN and SVGIG (reference sequence). The CDR3 contains 10 residues. V lost 5 bases and J 6 bases, leaving 7 bases between the germline ends. For the CDR3, the DNA is TGTGCCTGGGCTAGATCTGAAGCTTTCTTT. It yields the protein CAWARSEAFF.

The chain carries TRBV28 and TRBJ2-7; 8 positions match TRBD1. Trimming took 7 bases from V and 1 from J; bases not matched to a gene: 9. This CDR3 is built from 15 residues. Germline V gives CDR1 MDHEN, CDR2 SYDVKM. CDR3 nucleotides: TGTGCCAGCACACCGACAGGGGTCCCATCCTACGAGCAGTACTTC. Its translation is CASTPTGVPSYEQYF. Using reference TRBV28 and TRBJ2-7 for the parts outside the CDR3, the full variable domain is DVKVTQSSRYLVKRTGEKVFLECVQDMDHENMFWYRQDPGLGLRLIYFSYDVKMKEKGDIPEGYSVSREKKERFSLILESASTNQTSMYLCASTPTGVPSYEQYFGPGTRLTVT.